The TCR beta chain under discussion was sequenced for a study of identical twins. There were only healthy Caucasians among the donors. Points on this clonotype: The antigen is not known.

A universal primer site was added by template switching, and unique molecular identifiers were carried by the cDNA. TCRdb re-called the 5' RACE reads with MiXCR, one entry per CDR3 protein. This sample has 690,000 or so distinct CDR3 sequences; more than 6.5% occur once, and the top ten carry 0.85% to 1%. Study conclusions and caveats: There was more out-of-frame TCR alpha sharing in monozygotic twins than models estimated.

This CDR3 spans 17 amino acids. Trimming removed 6 bases from V and 3 bases from J; junction bases left unmatched: 7. The germline V gene encodes CDR1 SQVTM and CDR2 ANQGSEA. This sample was shared with a second study, whose subject was yellow fever vaccine responses in identical twins.

This rearrangement joins TRBV29-1 to TRBJ2-2, with 16 bases identical to TRBD2. The TCR was taken from a woman aged 18-29 years in good health. Specimen: PBMCs. The CDR3, as DNA: TGCAGCGTCGAGGGACTAGCGGGAGGGTTCCACACCGGGGAGCTGTTTTTT. This sequence encodes CSVEGLAGGFHTGELFF.